Sequencing of this T cell receptor beta chain was carried out in a study of blood T cell repertoires in COVID-19. Study background: The origin of the acute and convalescent COVID-19 samples was the United States, Italy and Spain.

Repertoires were generated with immunoSEQ multiplex PCR, while TCRdb's copy carries only in-frame clones and drops some. Of about 250,000 clones listed, about 90% are singletons. The sample holds a few counts of this clone. From germline, CDR1 is LNHDA and CDR2 SQIVND (reference sequence). The CDR3 covers 13 residues. V lost 3 bases to trimming and J lost 8 bases; unmatched junction nucleotides: 2. Sequencing used peripheral blood. This TCR was recovered from an elderly man with acute or convalescent COVID-19. The chain recombines TRBV19 with TRBJ2-2; 8 nucleotides match TRBD1. In nucleotides, the CDR3 is TGTGCCAGTAGTATCAGGGGGCGAGGGGAGCTGTTTTTT. Translating gives CASSIRGRGELFF.